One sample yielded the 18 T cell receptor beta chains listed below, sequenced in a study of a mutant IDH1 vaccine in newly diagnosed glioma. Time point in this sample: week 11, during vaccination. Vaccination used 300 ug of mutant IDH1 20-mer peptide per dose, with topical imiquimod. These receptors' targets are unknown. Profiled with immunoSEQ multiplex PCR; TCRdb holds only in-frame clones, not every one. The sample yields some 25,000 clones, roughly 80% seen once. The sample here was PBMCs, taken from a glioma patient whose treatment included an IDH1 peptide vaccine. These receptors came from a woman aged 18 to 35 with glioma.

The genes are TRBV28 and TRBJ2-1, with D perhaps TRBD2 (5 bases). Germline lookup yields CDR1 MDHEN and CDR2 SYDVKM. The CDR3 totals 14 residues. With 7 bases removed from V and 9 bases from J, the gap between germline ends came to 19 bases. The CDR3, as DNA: TGTGCCAGCAACGGGGAGTCTCTAAGCAGTGAGCAGTTCTTC. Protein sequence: CASNGESLSSEQFF.

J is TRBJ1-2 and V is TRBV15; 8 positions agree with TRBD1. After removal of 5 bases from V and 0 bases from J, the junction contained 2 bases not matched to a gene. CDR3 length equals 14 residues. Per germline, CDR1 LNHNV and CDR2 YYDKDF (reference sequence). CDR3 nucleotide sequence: TGTGCCACCAGCGCGGACAGGGCTAACTATGGCTACACCTTC. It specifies CATSADRANYGYTF.

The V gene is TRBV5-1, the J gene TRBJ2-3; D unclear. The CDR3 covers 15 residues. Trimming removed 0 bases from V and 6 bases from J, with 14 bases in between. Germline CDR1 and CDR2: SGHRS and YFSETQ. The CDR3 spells CASSLGSNPTDTQYF. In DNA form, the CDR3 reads TGCGCCAGCAGCTTGGGCTCCAACCCGACGGATACGCAGTATTTT.

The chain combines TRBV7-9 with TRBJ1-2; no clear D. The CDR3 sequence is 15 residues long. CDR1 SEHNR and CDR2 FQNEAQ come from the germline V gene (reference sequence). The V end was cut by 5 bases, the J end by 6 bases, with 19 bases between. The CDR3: CASSPRLWSPDGYTF. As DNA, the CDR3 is TGTGCCAGCAGCCCGCGGCTCTGGTCGCCGGATGGCTACACCTTC.

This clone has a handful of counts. CDR3 loop: CASSRTGGVSEAFF. The DNA of the CDR3 is TGCGCCAGCAGCCGCACAGGGGGCGTCTCTGAAGCTTTCTTT. This chain joins TRBV4-1 and TRBJ1-1, with 9 bases matching TRBD1. The CDR3 covers 14 residues. Germline lookup yields CDR1 MGHRA and CDR2 YSYEKL. V gave up 4 bases and J gave up 6 bases; unmatched junction bases: 6.

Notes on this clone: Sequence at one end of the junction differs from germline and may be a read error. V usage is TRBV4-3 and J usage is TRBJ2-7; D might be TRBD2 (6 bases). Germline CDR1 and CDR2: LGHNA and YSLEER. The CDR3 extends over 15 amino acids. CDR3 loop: CASSQEGGGSNEQYF. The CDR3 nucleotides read TGCGCCAGCAGCCAAGAGGGGGGAGGCTCCAACGAGCAGTACTTC.

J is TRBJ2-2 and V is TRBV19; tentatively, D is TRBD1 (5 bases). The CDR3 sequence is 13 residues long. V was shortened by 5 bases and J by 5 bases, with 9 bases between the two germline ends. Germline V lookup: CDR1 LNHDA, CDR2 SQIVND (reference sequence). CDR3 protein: CASSFRATGELFF. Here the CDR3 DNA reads TGTGCCAGTAGTTTCAGGGCGACCGGGGAGCTGTTTTTT.

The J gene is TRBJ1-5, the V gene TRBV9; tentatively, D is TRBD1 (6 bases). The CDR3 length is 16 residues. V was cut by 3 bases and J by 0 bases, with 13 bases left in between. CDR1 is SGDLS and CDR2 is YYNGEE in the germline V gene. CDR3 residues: CASSAPAGASNQPQHF. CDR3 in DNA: TGTGCCAGCAGCGCCCCAGCGGGGGCTAGCAATCAGCCCCAGCATTTT.

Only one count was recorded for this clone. CDR3 DNA: TGTGCCAGCAGGGCCCGGACAGGAACCTACGAGCAGTACTTC. It translates to CASRARTGTYEQYF. The V call is TRBV28, the J call TRBJ2-7; 7 bases are shared with TRBD1. Unmatched junction bases numbered 7, after V lost 6 bases and J lost 2 bases. CDR1 MDHEN and CDR2 SYDVKM come from the germline V gene. The length of the CDR3 is 14 residues.

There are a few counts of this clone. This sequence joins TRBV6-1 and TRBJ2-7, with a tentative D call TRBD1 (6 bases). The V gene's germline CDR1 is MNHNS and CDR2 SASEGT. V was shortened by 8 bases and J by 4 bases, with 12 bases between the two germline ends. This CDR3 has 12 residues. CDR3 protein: CASLKRGYEQYF. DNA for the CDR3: TGTGCCAGCCTCAAGAGGGGGTACGAGCAGTACTTC.

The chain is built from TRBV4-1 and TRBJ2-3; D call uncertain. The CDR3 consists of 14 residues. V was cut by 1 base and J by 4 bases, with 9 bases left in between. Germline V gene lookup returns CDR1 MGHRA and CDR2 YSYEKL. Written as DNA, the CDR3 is TGCGCCAGCAGCCAAGGAGGACGGGCAGATACGCAGTATTTT. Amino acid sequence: CASSQGGRADTQYF.

This chain's CDR3 is CASSLHLGVYEQYF. CDR3 nucleotides: TGTGCCAGCAGCTTACACTTAGGGGTATACGAGCAGTACTTC. The V and J genes are TRBV7-9 and TRBJ2-7; D may be TRBD1 (5 bases). Germline-derived CDR1 and CDR2 are SEHNR and FQNEAQ (reference sequence). CDR3 length: 14 amino acids. V was shortened by 2 bases and J by 4 bases, with 12 bases between the two germline ends.

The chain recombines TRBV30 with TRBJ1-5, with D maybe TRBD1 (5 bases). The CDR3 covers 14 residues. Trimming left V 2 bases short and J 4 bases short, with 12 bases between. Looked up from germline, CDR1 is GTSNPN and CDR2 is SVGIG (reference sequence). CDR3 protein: CAWSPGGSNQPQHF. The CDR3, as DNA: TGTGCCTGGAGTCCGGGGGGGTCTAATCAGCCCCAGCATTTT.

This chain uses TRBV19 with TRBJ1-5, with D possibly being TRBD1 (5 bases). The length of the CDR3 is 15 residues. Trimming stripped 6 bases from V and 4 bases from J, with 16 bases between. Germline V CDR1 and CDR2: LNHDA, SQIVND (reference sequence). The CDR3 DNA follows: TGTGCCAGTAGGGCTGGGACGGAAAAGAATCAGCCCCAGCATTTT. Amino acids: CASRAGTEKNQPQHF.

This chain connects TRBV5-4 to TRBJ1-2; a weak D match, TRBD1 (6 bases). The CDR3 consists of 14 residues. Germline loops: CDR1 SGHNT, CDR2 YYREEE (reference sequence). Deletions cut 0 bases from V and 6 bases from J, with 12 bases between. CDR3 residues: CASSLGAGENGYTF. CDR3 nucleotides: TGTGCCAGCAGCTTGGGGGCAGGGGAAAATGGCTACACCTTC.

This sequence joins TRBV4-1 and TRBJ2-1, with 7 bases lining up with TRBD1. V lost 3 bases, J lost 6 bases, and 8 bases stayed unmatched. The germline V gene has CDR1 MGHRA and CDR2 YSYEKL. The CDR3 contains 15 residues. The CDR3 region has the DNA TGCGCCAGCAGCCAGGAACAGGGGATAGTCAATGAGCAGTTCTTC. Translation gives CASSQEQGIVNEQFF.

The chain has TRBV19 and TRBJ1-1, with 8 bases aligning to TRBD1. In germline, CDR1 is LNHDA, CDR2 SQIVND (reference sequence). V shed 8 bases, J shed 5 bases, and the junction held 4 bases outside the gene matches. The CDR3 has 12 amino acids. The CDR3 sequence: CASSYRGTEAFF. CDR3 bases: TGTGCCAGTTCCTACAGGGGGACTGAAGCTTTCTTT. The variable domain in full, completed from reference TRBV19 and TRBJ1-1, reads DGGITQSPKYLFRKEGQNVTLSCEQNLNHDAMYWYRQDPGQGLRLIYYSQIVNDFQKGDIAEGYSVSREKKESFPLTVTSAQKNPTAFYLCASSYRGTEAFFGQGTRLTVV.

CDR3 sequence: CASSGWRVQGEQYF. CDR3 in DNA: TGTGCCAGCAGTGGCTGGAGGGTCCAAGGCGAGCAGTACTTC. This chain joins TRBV27 and TRBJ2-7, with D possibly being TRBD2 (6 bases). Germline lookup yields CDR1 MNHEY and CDR2 SMNVEV (reference sequence). The ends were cut back, 5 bases at V and 6 bases at J, with 17 bases in the middle. The CDR3 covers 14 residues.